This T cell receptor beta chain was identified during a study of T cells in Graves' hyperthyroidism and ophthalmopathy. On this clonotype itself: A much larger clone lies one base from this, so it may be a read error.

Patients between 18 and 65 years old had hyperthyroidism, newly diagnosed and lasting under 2 months. Authors of the study amplified TCR beta CDR3 regions from RNA transcripts. The TCR CDR3 first-round RT-PCR relied on the HTBI primer set. One entry per CDR3 protein results from TCRdb running MiXCR on the multiplex PCR reads. The table includes nearly 600,000 distinct CDR3 sequences, approximately 14% detected once. The origin of this receptor is a woman in her twenties or thirties with Graves' hyperthyroidism that later progressed to Graves' ophthalmopathy. Sequenced input: blood.

The CDR3 spells CASSLTSGRETQFF. In DNA form, the CDR3 reads TGTGCCAGCAGCCTTACTAGCGGTAGGGAGACCCAGTTCTTC. The chain combines TRBV11-3 with TRBJ2-5; TRBD2 matches 8 bases. The end of the DNA fits TRBJ2-1 better, so the J call may be wrong. This CDR3 region has 14 residues. Per germline, CDR1 SGHNT and CDR2 YENEEA.